One and the same sample provided the 6 T cell receptor beta chains below, sequenced in a study of cytomegalovirus exposure and HLA in healthy donors. With 60 Vbeta and 13 Jbeta primers, the PCR was carried out. Libraries were prepared by immunoSEQ multiplex PCR; TCRdb keeps only in-frame clonotypes and omits some of them. The table lists over 65,000 clones, around 77% of them singletons. The sample comprised PBMCs. These receptor sequences come from a man in his forties or fifties in good health and CMV-seronegative.

This chain uses TRBV13 with TRBJ1-5; D not certain. Germline CDR1 PRHDT, CDR2 FYEKMQ (reference sequence). The CDR3 is 15 residues long. The V end was cut by 4 bases, the J end by 7 bases, with 17 bases between. The CDR3 nucleotides read TGTGCCAGCAGCTCCGGGCAGCGCCGAGGGCAGCCCCAGCATTTT. This sequence encodes CASSSGQRRGQPQHF.

The chain recombines TRBV10-3 with TRBJ2-2; TRBD1 might be the D (6 bases). The CDR3 totals 15 residues. The germline CDR1 and CDR2 sequences are ENHRY and SYGVKD. V was clipped by 4 bases and J by 2 bases, with 11 bases between them. As DNA, the CDR3 is TGTGCCATCAGTGTCCGGACAGTTAACACCGGGGAGCTGTTTTTT. Amino acid sequence: CAISVRTVNTGELFF.

V gene TRBV30 combines with J gene TRBJ1-6; TRBD1 matches at 7 bases. V gave up 8 bases and J gave up 2 bases; unmatched junction bases: 12. CDR3 length equals 16 residues. Germline V lookup: CDR1 GTSNPN, CDR2 SVGIG (reference sequence). DNA for the CDR3: TGTGCCGGCCGGACAGGTGCTACACCCTATAATTCACCCCTCCACTTT. It yields the protein CAGRTGATPYNSPLHF.

This clone has only one observation. This sequence joins TRBV4-3 and TRBJ2-7; D perhaps matches TRBD2 (5 bases). The CDR3 spans 13 residues. The germline gives CDR1 LGHNA, CDR2 YSLEER. V was cut by 4 bases and J by 7 bases, with 14 bases left in between. The CDR3 bases are TGCGCCAGCAGCCTCCAGAGGACTCGAGAGCAGTACTTC. This encodes CASSLQRTREQYF.

The chain joins TRBV5-4 to TRBJ2-3, with 8 bases identical to TRBD1. The ends lost 0 bases at V and 2 bases at J; junction bases unmatched: 2. CDR3 length: 15 residues. The germline CDR1 and CDR2 sequences are SGHNT and YYREEE (reference sequence). DNA of the CDR3: TGTGCCAGCAGCTTGGGACAGGGGCACACAGATACGCAGTATTTT. Protein sequence: CASSLGQGHTDTQYF.

The V call is TRBV5-1, the J call TRBJ2-7; possibly TRBD1 for D (5 bases). V lost 0 bases and J 3 bases, leaving 19 bases between the germline ends. Germline CDR1 SGHRS, CDR2 YFSETQ. This CDR3 is 17 amino acids long. As DNA, the CDR3 is TGCGCCAGCAGCTTGGCCTCAGGGATCCCCTTCCTCTACGAGCAGTACTTC. It encodes CASSLASGIPFLYEQYF.